A single sample gave rise to the 20 T cell receptor beta chains below, sequenced in a study of T cell responses to AZD1222 COVID-19 vaccine. Only in-frame clones appear in the TCRdb table, and some are missing; sequencing was by immunoSEQ multiplex PCR. The sample consists of about 140,000 clones, about 87% of them appearing once. The specimen comprised peripheral blood, sampled on day 0 of AZD1222 vaccination. Receptor source: an adult in good health.

This rearrangement joins TRBV4-3 to TRBJ2-7; 7 bases map to TRBD1. This CDR3 is built from 15 residues. Germline V gene sequence: CDR1 LGHNA, CDR2 YSLEER. V lost 11 bases and J lost 6; bases outside the gene matches: 19. The CDR3: CARKDRTPRLREQYF. Written as DNA, the CDR3 is TGCGCCCGAAAGGACAGGACTCCCAGACTACGCGAGCAGTACTTC.

V and J are TRBV21-1 and TRBJ1-4; the D call TRBD1 from the table was never checked on the DNA. TRBV21-1 is labeled a pseudogene. The CDR3 is 14 residues long. The CDR3 is CASRGTGFSEKLFF. The CDR3 nucleotides read TGTGCCAGCAGGGGAACAGGGTTCAGCGAAAAACTGTTTTTT.

The CDR3 nucleotides are TGCGCCAGCAGCTCTCAGGGGAAGAATGGCTACACCTTC. Translation: CASSSQGKNGYTF. The chain links TRBV5-1 to TRBJ1-2; a possible D gene is TRBD1 (6 bases). Germline CDR1 and CDR2: SGHRS and YFSETQ. Trimming removed 3 bases at V and 6 bases at J, with 12 bases between. The CDR3 sequence is 13 residues long.

The sample holds one count of this clone. The chain is built from TRBV9 and TRBJ1-2, with no clear D. V was pared by 7 bases and J by 4 bases, with 14 bases between. The CDR3 is made up of 13 amino acids. Germline assignment: CDR1 SGDLS and CDR2 YYNGEE. The CDR3 nucleotides read TGTGCCAGCGGCCCAAGTTCACTCTATGGCTACACCTTC. Its translation is CASGPSSLYGYTF.

For this clone: A junction end diverges from the germline sequence, so it may reflect a read error. The chain carries TRBV28 and TRBJ2-7; TRBD2 matches at 12 bases. Germline values: CDR1 MDHEN, CDR2 SYDVKM. The CDR3 loop spans 14 amino acids. The CDR3 DNA sequence: TGTGCCAGCAGAGACGCCCCGACTAGCGGGAGCTGGAACTTC. This codes for CASRDAPTSGSWNF.

The chain carries TRBV3-1 (or the pseudogene TRBV3-2) and TRBJ1-3, with unresolved D. Trimming pared 6 bases from V and 0 bases from J, leaving 12 bases between. The length of the CDR3 is 15 residues. From germline, CDR1 is LGHDT and CDR2 YNNKEL (reference sequence). CDR3 sequence (DNA): TGTGCCAGCAGGCCCAGACTGAGCTCTGGAAACACCATATATTTT. Protein: CASRPRLSSGNTIYF.

The chain employs TRBV10-3 and TRBJ1-2; D ambiguous. Trimming cost V 0 bases and J 7 bases, with 9 bases left between them. The CDR3 has 13 amino acids. Germline V gene sequence: CDR1 ENHRY, CDR2 SYGVKD. The CDR3 region has the DNA TGTGCCATCAGTGAGTCGAGGTCTCGTGGCTACACCTTC. This encodes CAISESRSRGYTF.

This chain joins TRBV9 and TRBJ1-2, with D possibly being TRBD1 (5 bases). V was shortened by 1 base and J by 0 bases, with 7 bases between the two germline ends. The germline V gene has CDR1 SGDLS and CDR2 YYNGEE. The CDR3 runs to 14 residues. CDR3 DNA: TGTGCCAGCAGCGTACAGGGATCTAACTATGGCTACACCTTC. Its translation: CASSVQGSNYGYTF.

The V and J genes are TRBV5-1 and TRBJ1-2, with D unclear. Germline assignment: CDR1 SGHRS and CDR2 YFSETQ. The CDR3 runs to 14 residues. Trimming took off 0 bases at V and 1 base at J, with 7 bases between the two ends. This CDR3 reads CASSLALVNYGYTF. In DNA form, the CDR3 reads TGCGCCAGCAGCTTGGCCTTAGTTAACTATGGCTACACCTTC.

The rearrangement uses TRBV6-1 and TRBJ1-2, with D possibly TRBD1 on 5 matching bases. The germline CDR1 and CDR2 sequences are MNHNS and SASEGT. The CDR3 is 14 amino acids. V was pared by 1 base and J by 4 bases, with 10 bases between. CDR3 amino acids: CASSEEGFSYGYTF. The DNA of the CDR3 is TGTGCCAGCAGTGAAGAGGGGTTTAGCTATGGCTACACCTTC.

The chain employs TRBV28 and TRBJ1-5, with unresolved D. This CDR3 region has 13 residues. Germline values: CDR1 MDHEN, CDR2 SYDVKM. V was trimmed by 3 bases and J by 9 bases, leaving 12 bases between them. CDR3: CASSFKMMWPQHF. The CDR3 coding sequence is TGTGCCAGCAGTTTTAAAATGATGTGGCCCCAGCATTTT.

The J gene is TRBJ1-5, the V gene TRBV6-5; the D gene is possibly TRBD1 (5 bases). Germline values: CDR1 MNHEY, CDR2 SVGAGI. CDR3 length: 13 amino acids. V was cut by 0 bases and J by 7 bases, with 7 bases left in between. CDR3 residues: CASSYSRGQPQHF. The DNA for the CDR3 is TGTGCCAGCAGTTACTCCCGGGGGCAGCCCCAGCATTTT.

J is TRBJ2-7 and V is TRBV19; 11 bases are shared with TRBD2. Germline CDR1 LNHDA, CDR2 SQIVND (reference sequence). CDR3 size: 15 residues. J was trimmed by 1 base and V by 8 bases; bases with no gene match: 7. CDR3 in amino acids: CASSRLAGSSYEQYF. In nucleotides, the CDR3 is TGTGCCAGTTCCCGACTAGCGGGGAGTTCCTACGAGCAGTACTTC.

The chain uses TRBV6-4 and TRBJ1-1; D remains unclear. The CDR3 runs 13 residues. The germline V and J ends were trimmed by 6 bases and 1 base, with 9 bases remaining between them. The germline V gene encodes CDR1 MRHNA and CDR2 SNTAGT. The CDR3 loop is CASSVQSNTEAFF. CDR3 bases: TGTGCCAGCAGCGTCCAATCGAACACTGAAGCTTTCTTT.

J is TRBJ2-3 and V is TRBV27; D remains ambiguous. The germline V and J ends were trimmed by 1 base and 4 bases, with 3 bases remaining between them. The CDR3 spans 12 residues. Germline-derived CDR1 and CDR2 are MNHEY and SMNVEV (reference sequence). CDR3 nucleotides: TGTGCCAGCAGTTTATATCCAGATACGCAGTATTTT. Its protein product is CASSLYPDTQYF.

J is TRBJ1-1 and V is TRBV28, with D possibly TRBD1 on 5 matching bases. Germline V gene data show CDR1 as MDHEN and CDR2 as SYDVKM. V gave up 7 bases and J gave up 6 bases, with 15 bases separating them. The CDR3 consists of 13 residues. The DNA of the CDR3 is TGTGCCAGCATCGCAGGGCTTGGGGCTGAAGCTTTCTTT. Its protein is CASIAGLGAEAFF.

V and J are TRBV28 and TRBJ2-7; 9 nucleotides align to TRBD1. The CDR3 is 17 amino acids. Germline V gene data show CDR1 as MDHEN and CDR2 as SYDVKM. With V trimmed by 3 bases and J by 5 bases, 14 bases remained unmatched. In DNA, the CDR3 is TGTGCCAGCAGTTTTCCCCGGGACAGGGCTTCGGCTGACGAGCAGTACTTC. It specifies CASSFPRDRASADEQYF.

This chain connects TRBV4-1 to TRBJ1-2; TRBD1 matches 9 bases. CDR3 size: 17 residues. V was clipped by 1 base and J by 3 bases; unmatched bases: 9. CDR1 MGHRA and CDR2 YSYEKL come from the germline V gene. The CDR3: CASSQVLTWTGDYGYTF. In DNA, the CDR3 is TGCGCCAGCAGCCAAGTATTAACCTGGACAGGGGACTATGGCTACACCTTC.

The rearrangement uses TRBV2 and TRBJ1-5; 10 bases map to TRBD1. There are 17 residues in the CDR3. Germline V gives CDR1 SNHLY, CDR2 FYNNEI. After removal of 1 base from V and 6 bases from J, the junction contained 9 bases not matched to a gene. This CDR3 reads CASSEEMTGGASQPQHF. The CDR3 region has the DNA TGTGCCAGCAGTGAAGAAATGACAGGGGGCGCGTCTCAGCCCCAGCATTTT.

J is TRBJ1-2 and V is TRBV5-1; the match to TRBD1 covers 7 bases. The J segment lost 3 bases and the V segment lost 3 bases, leaving 5 bases of the junction unmatched. The CDR3 totals 14 residues. CDR1 and CDR2 from the germline V gene are SGHRS and YFSETQ. The CDR3 is CASSSRQGDYGYTF. In DNA, the CDR3 is TGCGCCAGCAGCTCTAGACAGGGTGACTATGGCTACACCTTC.